The 32 T cell receptor beta chains below all came from one sample that was sequenced in a study of cytomegalovirus exposure and HLA in healthy donors. The PCR used 60 Vbeta and 13 Jbeta primers. The assay was immunoSEQ multiplex PCR, and TCRdb's table has in-frame clones only and misses some. This table holds under 200,000 clones, about three quarters found once. Material: PBMCs. Receptor source: a female donor in good health and CMV-seronegative.

This clone was seen a few times. The chain combines TRBV7-9 with TRBJ2-1, with TRBD2 identical over 8 bases. Unmatched junction bases numbered 8, after V lost 1 base and J lost 6 bases. The CDR3 covers 16 residues. Germline V gene lookup returns CDR1 SEHNR and CDR2 FQNEAQ (reference sequence). The CDR3 DNA reads TGTGCCAGCAGCTTAGTTGGCGGGAGGACGGGCAATGAGCAGTTCTTC. Encoded protein: CASSLVGGRTGNEQFF.

J is TRBJ2-6 and V is TRBV6-1; D is undetermined. This CDR3 has 13 residues. The germline gives CDR1 MNHNS, CDR2 SASEGT. V dropped 11 bases and J dropped 0 bases, with 8 bases sitting between them. In DNA, the CDR3 is TGTGCCGGTGAGCTCTCTGGGGCCAACGTCCTGACTTTC. Translating it yields CAGELSGANVLTF.

In this sample, this clone turned up a few times. The genes are TRBV11-2 and TRBJ2-1; 8 bases align to TRBD1. V was pared by 5 bases and J by 14 bases, with 8 bases of the junction left unmatched. Germline values: CDR1 SGHAT, CDR2 FQNNGV. The CDR3 is made up of 12 amino acids. CDR3 loop: CASSPGQVSEFF. The DNA of the CDR3 is TGTGCCAGCAGCCCGGGACAGGTTTCGGAGTTCTTC. Full variable domain (missing parts from reference TRBV11-2 and TRBJ2-1): EAGVAQSPRYKIIEKRQSVAFWCNPISGHATLYWYQQILGQGPKLLIQFQNNGVVDDSQLPKDRFSAERLKGVDSTLKIQPAKLEDSAVYLCASSPGQVSEFFGPGTRLTVL.

The chain uses TRBV7-2 and TRBJ1-1; a possible D gene is TRBD1 (6 bases). Germline CDR1 reads SGHTA; CDR2 reads FQGNSA. CDR3 length equals 17 residues. The V end was cut by 1 base, the J end by 1 base, with 16 bases between. The CDR3 protein is CASSLGGTGTPNTEAFF. The CDR3, as DNA: TGTGCCAGCAGCTTAGGGGGAACCGGGACACCGAACACTGAAGCTTTCTTT.

The rearrangement joins TRBV19 to TRBJ1-5, with unresolved D. The CDR3 covers 16 residues. Trimming left V 0 bases short and J 3 bases short, with 12 bases between. The germline V gene encodes CDR1 LNHDA and CDR2 SQIVND (reference sequence). The CDR3 bases are TGTGCCAGTAGTATAGAAGGAGGGCGGGTCAATCAGCCCCAGCATTTT. This codes for CASSIEGGRVNQPQHF. Full variable domain (remainder filled in from reference TRBV19 and TRBJ1-5): DGGITQSPKYLFRKEGQNVTLSCEQNLNHDAMYWYRQDPGQGLRLIYYSQIVNDFQKGDIAEGYSVSREKKESFPLTVTSAQKNPTAFYLCASSIEGGRVNQPQHFGDGTRLSIL.

This clone was detected only once. V usage is TRBV5-6 and J usage is TRBJ1-1, with unresolved D. Looked up from germline, CDR1 is SGHDT and CDR2 is YYEEEE. Between the trimmed V and J ends, which lost 1 base and 6 bases, there was a span of 16 bases. There are 15 residues in the CDR3. In DNA, the CDR3 is TGTGCCAGCAGCTTGATCCCGGAAGGTGCGGCTGAAGCTTTCTTT. As protein: CASSLIPEGAAEAFF.

V gene TRBV28 combines with J gene TRBJ2-2; 8 nucleotides match TRBD1. There are 14 residues in the CDR3. CDR1 and CDR2 (germline): MDHEN, SYDVKM. The V and J ends lost 8 bases and 7 bases, in that order; junction bases with no gene match: 9. DNA for the CDR3: TGTGCCAGCGCGGCAGGGGGCGCGATCGGGGAGCTGTTTTTT. Encoded protein: CASAAGGAIGELFF.

This clone has a single count. The chain has TRBV19 and TRBJ1-2; no firm D call. Germline-derived CDR1 and CDR2 are LNHDA and SQIVND (reference sequence). Trimming cost V 3 bases and J 2 bases, with 13 bases left between them. This CDR3 spans 15 amino acids. CDR3 nucleotides: TGTGCCAGTAGTATCTTAGTCGTACGGAACTATGGCTACACCTTC. Its protein product is CASSILVVRNYGYTF.

V gene TRBV19 combines with J gene TRBJ1-6, with D tentatively TRBD1 (6 bases). In germline, CDR1 is LNHDA, CDR2 SQIVND (reference sequence). Trimming shortened V by 6 bases and J by 6 bases, and 18 bases separated the two germline ends. The CDR3 spans 16 residues. Here the CDR3 reads CASRGLGQSLNSPLHF. The CDR3 region has the DNA TGTGCCAGTAGGGGGCTAGGACAGAGCCTTAATTCACCCCTCCACTTT. Full variable domain (outside the CDR3, taken from reference TRBV19 and TRBJ1-6): DGGITQSPKYLFRKEGQNVTLSCEQNLNHDAMYWYRQDPGQGLRLIYYSQIVNDFQKGDIAEGYSVSREKKESFPLTVTSAQKNPTAFYLCASRGLGQSLNSPLHFGNGTRLTVT.

The chain has TRBV6-5 and TRBJ2-1, with a tentative D call TRBD1 (6 bases). V dropped 6 bases and J dropped 0 bases, with 12 bases sitting between them. The CDR3 loop spans 15 amino acids. Germline assignment: CDR1 MNHEY and CDR2 SVGAGI. The CDR3 nucleotides are TGTGCCAGCAGACAAGACAGGAGCTCCTACAATGAGCAGTTCTTC. The encoded protein is CASRQDRSSYNEQFF.

The chain employs TRBV19 and TRBJ1-2; the match to TRBD1 covers 8 bases. The CDR3 consists of 15 residues. V lost 3 bases and J lost 4; bases outside the gene matches: 7. CDR1 is LNHDA, CDR2 SQIVND, per germline (reference sequence). The CDR3 DNA sequence: TGTGCCAGTAGTATCCGGACAGGGTATAGCTATGGCTACACCTTC. It yields the protein CASSIRTGYSYGYTF.

The J gene is TRBJ2-3, the V gene TRBV2; tentatively, D is TRBD2 (5 bases). The V gene lost 3 bases and the J gene lost 6 bases, with 10 bases spanning the gap. Germline CDR1 SNHLY, CDR2 FYNNEI. CDR3 length equals 13 residues. The CDR3 bases are TGTGCCAGCAGTGATTTACGAGGGGATACGCAGTATTTT. Its protein product is CASSDLRGDTQYF.

The genes are TRBV6-6 and TRBJ2-7; 7 positions match TRBD1. The junction had 8 bases not matched to a gene; V was cut back by 2 bases and J by 4 bases. Germline V CDR1 and CDR2: MNHNY, SVGAGI (reference sequence). This CDR3 contains 15 residues. Here the CDR3 reads CASSYRGQPVYEQYF. The CDR3 DNA sequence: TGTGCCAGCAGTTACCGGGGACAGCCGGTGTACGAGCAGTACTTC.

The genes are TRBV28 and TRBJ2-2; 8 bases align to TRBD2. This CDR3 region has 16 residues. Germline V CDR1 and CDR2: MDHEN, SYDVKM. Trimming removed 3 bases from V and 1 base from J; junction bases left unmatched: 4. The CDR3 region is CASSLELAVNTGELFF. In DNA, the CDR3 is TGTGCCAGCAGTTTGGAACTAGCGGTGAACACCGGGGAGCTGTTTTTT.

The J gene is TRBJ2-3, the V gene TRBV28, with TRBD2 matching 10 bases. Germline V lookup: CDR1 MDHEN, CDR2 SYDVKM. Trimming removed 6 bases from V and 3 bases from J; junction bases left unmatched: 9. This CDR3 comprises 16 residues. This CDR3 reads CASRTGLAVRTDTQYF. The CDR3 DNA follows: TGTGCCAGCAGGACCGGACTAGCGGTTCGAACAGATACGCAGTATTTT.

The CDR3 coding sequence is TGCGCCAGCAGCCAAATAGCGGGGGGCCTCTCCTACGAGCAGTACTTC. It codes for CASSQIAGGLSYEQYF. The chain carries TRBV4-3 and TRBJ2-7; 10 bases align to TRBD2. Germline CDR1 is LGHNA and CDR2 is YSLEER. The CDR3 contains 16 residues. V trimming: 2 bases; J trimming: 0 bases; junction bases outside the gene matches: 4.

The J gene is TRBJ2-3, the V gene TRBV5-1, with 10 bases aligning to TRBD2. Germline V CDR1 and CDR2: SGHRS, YFSETQ. The CDR3 consists of 15 residues. V lost 3 bases to trimming and J lost 4 bases; unmatched junction nucleotides: 5. The CDR3 DNA reads as TGCGCCAGCAGCTCTAGCGGGAGCAGCTCAGATACGCAGTATTTT. It yields the protein CASSSSGSSSDTQYF.

V and J are TRBV18 and TRBJ1-1, with no clear D. The CDR3 sequence is 13 residues long. Trimming removed 6 bases from V and 5 bases from J, with 13 bases in between. CDR1 and CDR2 from the germline V gene are KGHSH and LQKENI. The CDR3 protein is CASSAGQETEAFF. CDR3 in DNA: TGTGCCAGCTCTGCAGGCCAGGAAACTGAAGCTTTCTTT.

The chain has TRBV6-5 and TRBJ2-7; 9 bases are shared with TRBD1. Germline CDR1 MNHEY, CDR2 SVGAGI. The CDR3 sequence is 14 residues long. V shed 6 bases, J shed 6 bases, and the junction held 9 bases outside the gene matches. Written as DNA, the CDR3 is TGTGCCAGCAGCCCGGGACAGGGAGGAGGCGAGCAGTACTTC. Its protein product is CASSPGQGGGEQYF.

The chain recombines TRBV28 with TRBJ2-1; D might be TRBD2 (6 bases). Germline lookup yields CDR1 MDHEN and CDR2 SYDVKM. The CDR3 spans 15 residues. Trimming pared 2 bases from V and 5 bases from J, leaving 13 bases between. CDR3 nucleotide sequence: TGTGCCAGCAGTTTAAGTAGCGGAGCTAACAATGAGCAGTTCTTC. Translating gives CASSLSSGANNEQFF.

This clone was found a few times. CDR3 nucleotide sequence: TGTGCCAGCAGCCGACGGACTAGCGGGGAAAGGGATACGCAGTATTTT. Its protein product is CASSRRTSGERDTQYF. This chain uses TRBV7-8 with TRBJ2-3; TRBD2 matches 12 bases. The trim removed 5 bases at V and 6 bases at J, leaving 9 bases unmatched. The CDR3 loop spans 16 amino acids. Germline V CDR1 and CDR2: SGHVS, FQNEAQ.

The rearrangement links TRBV5-4 to TRBJ2-5, with D perhaps matching TRBD2 (6 bases). CDR1 and CDR2 (germline): SGHNT, YYREEE (reference sequence). This CDR3 is 14 amino acids long. Trimming left V 4 bases short and J 4 bases short, with 14 bases between. The CDR3 region is CASSRSGVGETQYF. DNA of the CDR3: TGTGCCAGCAGCCGGTCGGGGGTCGGAGAGACCCAGTACTTC.

This clone has just a few counts. This sequence joins TRBV5-6 and TRBJ1-6, with D possibly matching TRBD1 (5 bases). Germline V lookup: CDR1 SGHDT, CDR2 YYEEEE. Trimming cost V 4 bases and J 11 bases, with 13 bases left between them. The CDR3 has 13 residues. For the CDR3, the DNA is TGTGCCAGCAGCGCGGGACGGATGACACCCCTCCACTTT. The encoded protein is CASSAGRMTPLHF. The full variable domain, its missing parts supplied by reference TRBV5-6 and TRBJ1-6, is DAGVTQSPTHLIKTRGQQVTLRCSPKSGHDTVSWYQQALGQGPQFIFQYYEEEERQRGNFPDRFSGHQFPNYSSELNVNALLLGDSALYLCASSAGRMTPLHFGNGTRLTVT.

This clone was counted a single time. The J gene is TRBJ1-1, the V gene TRBV7-2; a weak D match, TRBD1 (5 bases). Germline CDR1 and CDR2: SGHTA and FQGNSA. V lost 2 bases and J 1 base, leaving 11 bases between the germline ends. The CDR3 spans 15 residues. The DNA of the CDR3 is TGTGCCAGCAGCTTATGGATAGGGGAGAACACTGAAGCTTTCTTT. Protein product: CASSLWIGENTEAFF.

The chain has TRBV7-9 and TRBJ2-7; 7 nucleotides match TRBD1. CDR3 size: 15 residues. Germline V gene sequence: CDR1 SEHNR, CDR2 FQNEAQ (reference sequence). The V and J ends lost 5 bases and 7 bases, in that order; junction bases with no gene match: 14. This chain's CDR3 is CASSPPGQPPAEQYF. In DNA form, the CDR3 reads TGTGCCAGCAGCCCTCCGGGACAGCCGCCCGCGGAGCAGTACTTC.

The chain links TRBV4-1 to TRBJ2-3; maybe TRBD2 (6 bases). Germline V gene lookup returns CDR1 MGHRA and CDR2 YSYEKL. The CDR3 spans 16 residues. Deletions cut 0 bases from V and 11 bases from J, with 21 bases between. The CDR3 coding sequence is TGCGCCAGCAGCCAAGAAGGCAGCATGGGACGGGAGCAGCAGTATTTT. This sequence encodes CASSQEGSMGREQQYF.

V is TRBV4-2 and J is TRBJ2-7; maybe TRBD2 (6 bases). The CDR3 contains 16 residues. Between the trimmed V and J ends, which lost 2 bases and 2 bases, there was a span of 16 bases. Germline CDR1 LGHNA, CDR2 YNFKEQ. The CDR3 DNA reads TGTGCCAGCAGCCAACAAGCGTCGGGGGACCCCTACGAGCAGTACTTC. As protein: CASSQQASGDPYEQYF.

The genes are TRBV5-1 and TRBJ2-1, with a tentative D call TRBD1 (6 bases). Trimming took off 0 bases at V and 4 bases at J, with 14 bases between the two ends. The V gene's germline CDR1 is SGHRS and CDR2 YFSETQ. The CDR3 is made up of 16 amino acids. CDR3 sequence reads: CASSLAGGQYYNEQFF. CDR3 nucleotides: TGCGCCAGCAGCTTGGCCGGAGGACAGTATTACAATGAGCAGTTCTTC.

In DNA form, the CDR3 reads TGTGCCAGCAGCCAGGCGACAGGGGGAGTCTACGAGCAGTACTTC. Its translation is CASSQATGGVYEQYF. The chain employs TRBV4-2 and TRBJ2-7, with 9 nucleotides matching TRBD1. V gave up 3 bases and J gave up 3 bases; unmatched junction bases: 6. CDR1 and CDR2 from the germline V gene are LGHNA and YNFKEQ. This CDR3 region has 15 residues.

The chain recombines TRBV7-9 with TRBJ2-5; 7 positions agree with TRBD1. With V trimmed by 5 bases and J by 1 base, 7 bases remained unmatched. CDR3 size: 15 residues. The germline V gene encodes CDR1 SEHNR and CDR2 FQNEAQ (reference sequence). The CDR3 DNA reads as TGTGCCAGCAGCCCCCAGACAGGGTTCCAAGAGACCCAGTACTTC. Translation gives CASSPQTGFQETQYF.

This clone appeared a few times. The rearrangement joins TRBV13 to TRBJ1-1; D remains unclear. The CDR3 spans 13 residues. CDR1 is PRHDT, CDR2 FYEKMQ, per germline (reference sequence). V lost 5 bases and J lost 3, with 10 bases in between. CDR3: CASSPAGDTEAFF. The CDR3 nucleotides are TGTGCCAGCAGCCCGGCGGGTGACACTGAAGCTTTCTTT.

A few counts support this clone. This chain connects TRBV4-3 to TRBJ2-1, with TRBD2 matching over 8 bases. The V and J ends lost 1 base and 5 bases, in that order; junction bases with no gene match: 10. The CDR3 is made up of 17 amino acids. Germline CDR1 LGHNA, CDR2 YSLEER. The CDR3 sequence: CASSQALDREGNNEQFF. The CDR3 DNA follows: TGCGCCAGCAGCCAAGCCCTTGACCGGGAGGGCAACAATGAGCAGTTCTTC.